The T cell receptor (beta chain) described here comes from a study of beta chain features in type 1 diabetes. General study points: These data did not resolve whether HLA type affects TCRB rearrangement. Type 1 diabetes patients had TCRB CDR3s that were shorter (moderately but significantly so) in all four CD4+ subsets.

Researchers reported sorting CD4+ naive, central memory, regulatory and stem cell-like memory cells via CD45RO/CCR7/CD25/CD127/CD95/CD27. Purity (above 98%) was reached by all sorted populations. For this clone: Its antigen remains unknown.

V lost 7 bases and J 0 bases, leaving 9 bases between the germline ends. Germline V gene sequence: CDR1 MNHNS, CDR2 SASEGT. The CDR3 runs 13 residues. Expressed TCRB transcripts were sequenced because the isolated RNA had all been reverse transcribed beforehand. Some clones are missing from TCRdb's copy, which holds only in-frame ones; the method was immunoSEQ multiplex PCR. Seen here are 95,000 to 110,000 clones, approximately 30% observed once, and the top ten hold 0.5% to 0.6%. The material sequenced was central memory CD4+ T cells from blood. V gene TRBV6-1 combines with J gene TRBJ1-1; D gene unclear. The TCR comes from a woman between 18 and 29 years old with type 1 diabetes. This chain's CDR3 is CASTGSLNTEAFF. CDR3 DNA sequence: TGTGCCAGCACCGGGTCCTTGAACACTGAAGCTTTCTTT.